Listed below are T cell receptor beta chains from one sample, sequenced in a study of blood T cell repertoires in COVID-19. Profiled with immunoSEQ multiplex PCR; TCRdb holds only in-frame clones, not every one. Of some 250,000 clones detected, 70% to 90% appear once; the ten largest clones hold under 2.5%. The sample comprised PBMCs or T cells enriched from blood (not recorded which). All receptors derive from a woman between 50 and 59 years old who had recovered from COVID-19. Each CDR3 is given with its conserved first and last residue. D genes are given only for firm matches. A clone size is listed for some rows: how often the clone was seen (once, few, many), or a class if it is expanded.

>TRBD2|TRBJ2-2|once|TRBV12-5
TGTGCTAGTGGTCCGGGGGGAGTAAACACCGGGGAGCTGTTTTTT
CASGPGGVNTGELFF
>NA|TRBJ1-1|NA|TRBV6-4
TGTGCCAGCAGTGACGGAGGGGTCGGCACTGAAGCTTTCTTT
CASSDGGVGTEAFF
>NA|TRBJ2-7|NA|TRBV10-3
TGTGCCATCAGTGGGGGGGTCCGGGAGCAGTACTTC
CAISGGVREQYF
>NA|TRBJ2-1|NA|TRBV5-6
TGTGCCAGCAGCTTGTTCCAGGTGGAGCAGTTCTTC
CASSLFQVEQFF
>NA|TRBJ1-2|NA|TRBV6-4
TGTGCCAGCAGTGACGAGCCAGGCTATGGCTACACCTTC
CASSDEPGYGYTF
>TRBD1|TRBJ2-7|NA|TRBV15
TGTGCCACCAGCAGACCGGGACAGGGGGTTGAGGAGCAGTACTTC
CATSRPGQGVEEQYF
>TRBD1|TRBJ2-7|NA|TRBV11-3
TGTGCCAGCAGTTCCGGGACAGGGAGGTACGAGCAGTACTTC
CASSSGTGRYEQYF
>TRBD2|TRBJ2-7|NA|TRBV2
TGTGCCAGCACCCTAGCGGGAGATTGGGAGCAGTACTTC
CASTLAGDWEQYF
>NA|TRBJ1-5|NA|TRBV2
TGTGCCAGCAGGAGCTTGACAGAGAAGCAGCCCCAGCATTTT
CASRSLTEKQPQHF
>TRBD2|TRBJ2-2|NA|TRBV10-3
TGTGCCATTCACGGACTAGCGGGGCTGAACACCGGGGAGCTGTTTTTT
CAIHGLAGLNTGELFF